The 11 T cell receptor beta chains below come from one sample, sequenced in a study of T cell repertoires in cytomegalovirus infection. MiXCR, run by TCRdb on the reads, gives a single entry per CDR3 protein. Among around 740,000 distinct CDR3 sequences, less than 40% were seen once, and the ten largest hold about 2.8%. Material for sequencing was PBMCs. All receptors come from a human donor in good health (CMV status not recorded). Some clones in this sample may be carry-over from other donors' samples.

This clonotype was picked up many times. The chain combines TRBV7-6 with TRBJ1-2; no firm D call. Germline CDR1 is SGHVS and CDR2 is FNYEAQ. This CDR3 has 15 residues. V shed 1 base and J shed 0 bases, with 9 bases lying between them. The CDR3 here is CASSLVSEANYGYTF. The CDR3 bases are TGTGCCAGCAGCTTAGTATCGGAAGCTAACTATGGCTACACCTTC.

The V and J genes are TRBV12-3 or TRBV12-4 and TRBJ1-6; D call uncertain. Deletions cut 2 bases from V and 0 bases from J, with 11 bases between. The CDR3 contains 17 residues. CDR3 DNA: TGTGCCAGCAGTTTAAGAGTGTCAAGCTCCTATAATTCACCCCTCCACTTT. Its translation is CASSLRVSSSYNSPLHF.

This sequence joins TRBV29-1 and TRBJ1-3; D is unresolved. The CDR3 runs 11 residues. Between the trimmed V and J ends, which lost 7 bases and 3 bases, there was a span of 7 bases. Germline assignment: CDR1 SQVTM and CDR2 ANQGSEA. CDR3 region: CSAKVGNTIYF. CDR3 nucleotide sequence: TGCAGCGCAAAAGTTGGAAACACCATATATTTT.

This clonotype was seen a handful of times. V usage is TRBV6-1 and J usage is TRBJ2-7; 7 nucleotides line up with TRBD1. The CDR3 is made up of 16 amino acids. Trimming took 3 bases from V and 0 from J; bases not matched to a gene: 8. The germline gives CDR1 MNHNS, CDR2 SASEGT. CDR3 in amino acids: CASSDPPRTGSYEQYF. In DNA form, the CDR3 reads TGTGCCAGCAGTGATCCTCCACGGACAGGCTCCTACGAGCAGTACTTC.

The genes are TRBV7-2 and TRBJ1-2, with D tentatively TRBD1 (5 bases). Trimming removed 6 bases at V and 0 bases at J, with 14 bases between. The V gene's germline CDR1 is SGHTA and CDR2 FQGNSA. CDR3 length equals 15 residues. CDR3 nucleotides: TGTGCCAGCAGGACCCCGGGACTGCCTAACTATGGCTACACCTTC. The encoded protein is CASRTPGLPNYGYTF.

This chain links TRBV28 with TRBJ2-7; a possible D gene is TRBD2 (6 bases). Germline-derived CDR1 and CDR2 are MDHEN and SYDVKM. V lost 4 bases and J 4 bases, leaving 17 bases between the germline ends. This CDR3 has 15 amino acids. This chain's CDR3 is CASSSESAGRYEQYF. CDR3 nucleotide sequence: TGTGCCAGCAGTTCCGAATCGGCGGGGCGGTACGAGCAGTACTTC.

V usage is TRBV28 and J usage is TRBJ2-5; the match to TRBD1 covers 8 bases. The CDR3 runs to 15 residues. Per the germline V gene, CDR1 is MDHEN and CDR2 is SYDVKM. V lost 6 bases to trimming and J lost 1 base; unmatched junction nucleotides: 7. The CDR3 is CASRLGQGTQETQYF. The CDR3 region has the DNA TGTGCCAGCAGACTAGGACAGGGCACCCAAGAGACCCAGTACTTC.

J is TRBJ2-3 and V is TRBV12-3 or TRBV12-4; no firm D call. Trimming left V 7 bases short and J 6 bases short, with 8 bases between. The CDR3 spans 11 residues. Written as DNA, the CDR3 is TGTGCCAGCACCCCTCGGGATACGCAGTATTTT. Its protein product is CASTPRDTQYF.

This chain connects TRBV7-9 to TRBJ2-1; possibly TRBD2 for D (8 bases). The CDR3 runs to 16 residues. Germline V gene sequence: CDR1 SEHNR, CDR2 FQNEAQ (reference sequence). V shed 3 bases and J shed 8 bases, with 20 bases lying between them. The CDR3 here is CASSLLTGAGGDEQFF. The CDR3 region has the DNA TGTGCCAGCAGCTTGTTAACAGGGGCCGGGGGGGATGAGCAGTTCTTC. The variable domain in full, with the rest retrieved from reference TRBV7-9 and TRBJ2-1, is DTGVSQNPRHKITKRGQNVTFRCDPISEHNRLYWYRQTLGQGPEFLTYFQNEAQLEKSRLLSDRFSAERPKGSFSTLEIQRTEQGDSAMYLCASSLLTGAGGDEQFFGPGTRLTVL.

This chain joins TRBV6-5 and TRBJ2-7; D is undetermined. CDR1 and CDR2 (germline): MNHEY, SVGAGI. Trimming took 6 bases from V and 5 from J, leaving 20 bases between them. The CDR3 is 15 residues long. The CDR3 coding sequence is TGTGCCAGCAGCCCCCGCAAAGGGTCTATCCACGAGCAGTACTTC. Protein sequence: CASSPRKGSIHEQYF.

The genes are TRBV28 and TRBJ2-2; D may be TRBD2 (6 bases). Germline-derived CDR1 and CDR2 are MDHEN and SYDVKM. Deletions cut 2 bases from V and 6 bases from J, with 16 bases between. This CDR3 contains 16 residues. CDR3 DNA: TGTGCCAGCAGTTTAGCAGGGAGGCCCCACGCCGGGGAGCTGTTTTTT. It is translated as CASSLAGRPHAGELFF.